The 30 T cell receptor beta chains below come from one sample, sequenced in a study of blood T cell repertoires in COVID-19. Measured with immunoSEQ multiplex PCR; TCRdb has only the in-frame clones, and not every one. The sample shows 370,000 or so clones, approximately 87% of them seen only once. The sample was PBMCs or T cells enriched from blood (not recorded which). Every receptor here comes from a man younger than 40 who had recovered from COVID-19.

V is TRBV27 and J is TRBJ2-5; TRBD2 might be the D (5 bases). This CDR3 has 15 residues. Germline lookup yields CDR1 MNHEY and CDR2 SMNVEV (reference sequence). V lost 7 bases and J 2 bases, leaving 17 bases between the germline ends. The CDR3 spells CASTTRTGRQETQYF. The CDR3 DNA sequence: TGTGCCAGCACCACCAGGACTGGTAGACAAGAGACCCAGTACTTC.

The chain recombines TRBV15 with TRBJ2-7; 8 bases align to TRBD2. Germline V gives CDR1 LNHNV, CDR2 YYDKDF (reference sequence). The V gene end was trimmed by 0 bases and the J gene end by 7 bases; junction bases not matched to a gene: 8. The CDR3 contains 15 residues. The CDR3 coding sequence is TGTGCCACCAGCAGAGAACGGGGGGGGCAGGATGAGCAGTACTTC. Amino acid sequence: CATSRERGGQDEQYF.

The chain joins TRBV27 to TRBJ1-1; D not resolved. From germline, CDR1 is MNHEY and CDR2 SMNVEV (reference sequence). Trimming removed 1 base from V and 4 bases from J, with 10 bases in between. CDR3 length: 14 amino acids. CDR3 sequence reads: CASSLYAGSTEAFF. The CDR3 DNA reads TGTGCCAGCAGTTTATATGCAGGTTCCACTGAAGCTTTCTTT.

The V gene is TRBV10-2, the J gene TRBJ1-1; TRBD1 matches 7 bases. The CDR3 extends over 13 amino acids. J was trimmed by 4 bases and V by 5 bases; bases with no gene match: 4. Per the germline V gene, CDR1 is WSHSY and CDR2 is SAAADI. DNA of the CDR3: TGCGCCAGCAGTCGGGACAGAATCACTGAAGCTTTCTTT. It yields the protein CASSRDRITEAFF.

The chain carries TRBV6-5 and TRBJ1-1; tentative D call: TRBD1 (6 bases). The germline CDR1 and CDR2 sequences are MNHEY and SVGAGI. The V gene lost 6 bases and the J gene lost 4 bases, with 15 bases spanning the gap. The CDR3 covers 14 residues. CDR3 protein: CASRQGGGSTEAFF. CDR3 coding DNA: TGTGCCAGCAGACAGGGAGGGGGAAGCACTGAAGCTTTCTTT.

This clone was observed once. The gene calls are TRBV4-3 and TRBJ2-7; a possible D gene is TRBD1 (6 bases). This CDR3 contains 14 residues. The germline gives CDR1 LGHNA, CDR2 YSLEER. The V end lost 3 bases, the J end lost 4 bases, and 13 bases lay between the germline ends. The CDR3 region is CASSHYRDKYEQYF. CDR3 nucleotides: TGCGCCAGCAGCCATTACCGGGACAAATACGAGCAGTACTTC.

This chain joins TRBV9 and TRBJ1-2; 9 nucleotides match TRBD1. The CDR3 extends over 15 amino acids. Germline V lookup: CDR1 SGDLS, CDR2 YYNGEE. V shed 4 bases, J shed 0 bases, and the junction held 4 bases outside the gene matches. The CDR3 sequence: CASSTTGGANYGYTF. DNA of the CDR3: TGTGCCAGCAGCACGACAGGGGGTGCTAACTATGGCTACACCTTC.

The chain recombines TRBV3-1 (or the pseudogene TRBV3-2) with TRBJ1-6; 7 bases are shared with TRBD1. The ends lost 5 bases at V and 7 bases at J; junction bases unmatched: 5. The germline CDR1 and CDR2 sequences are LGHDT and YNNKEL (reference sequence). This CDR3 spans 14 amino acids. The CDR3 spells CASSSGQTNSPLHF. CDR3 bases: TGTGCCAGCAGCTCGGGACAGACCAATTCACCCCTCCACTTT.

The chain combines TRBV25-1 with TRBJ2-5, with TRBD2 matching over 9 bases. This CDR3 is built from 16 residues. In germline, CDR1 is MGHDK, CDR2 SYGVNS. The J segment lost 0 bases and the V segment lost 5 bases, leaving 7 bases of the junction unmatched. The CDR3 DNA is TGTGCCAGCAGTCCCATAGCGGGGGCCCACCAAGAGACCCAGTACTTC. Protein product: CASSPIAGAHQETQYF. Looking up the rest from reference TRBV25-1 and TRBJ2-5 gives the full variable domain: EADIYQTPRYLVIGTGKKITLECSQTMGHDKMYWYQQDPGMELHLIHYSYGVNSTEKGDLSSESTVSRIRTEHFPLTLESARPSHTSQYLCASSPIAGAHQETQYFGPGTRLLVL.

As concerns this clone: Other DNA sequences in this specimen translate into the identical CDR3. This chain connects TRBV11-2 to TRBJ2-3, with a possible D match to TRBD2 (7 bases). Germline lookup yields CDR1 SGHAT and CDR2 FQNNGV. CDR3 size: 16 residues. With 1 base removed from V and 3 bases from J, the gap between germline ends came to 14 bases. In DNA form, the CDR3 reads TGTGCCAGCAGCTTAGTAGGGGGGGGGCTGACAGATACGCAGTATTTT. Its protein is CASSLVGGGLTDTQYF.

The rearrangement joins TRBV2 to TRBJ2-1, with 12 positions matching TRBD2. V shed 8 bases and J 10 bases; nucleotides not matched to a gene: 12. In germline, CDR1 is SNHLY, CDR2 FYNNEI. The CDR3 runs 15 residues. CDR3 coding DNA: TGTGCCAGCTCGGGGTTGGCTAGCGGGGGGGACGAGCAGTTCTTC. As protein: CASSGLASGGDEQFF.

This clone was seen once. The CDR3 DNA reads as TGTGCCTGGGACTTGGGAGGAGAGACCCAGTACTTC. Amino acid sequence: CAWDLGGETQYF. The chain recombines TRBV30 with TRBJ2-5; D possibly corresponds to TRBD2 (6 bases). Germline V gene sequence: CDR1 GTSNPN, CDR2 SVGIG (reference sequence). The V end lost 5 bases, the J end lost 4 bases, and 11 bases lay between the germline ends. The CDR3 sequence is 12 residues long. The entire variable domain, with the rest obtained from reference TRBV30 and TRBJ2-5, is as follows: SQTIHQWPATLVQPVGSPLSLECTVEGTSNPNLYWYRQAAGRGLQLLFYSVGIGQISSEVPQNLSASRPQDRQFILSSKKLLLSDSGFYLCAWDLGGETQYFGPGTRLLVL.

Here the CDR3 reads CASSLVGTGSYNEQFF. The CDR3 DNA reads TGTGCCAGCAGCTTAGTTGGGACAGGGTCCTACAATGAGCAGTTCTTC. The rearrangement joins TRBV7-2 to TRBJ2-1, with 9 nucleotides matching TRBD1. J lost 1 base, V lost 1 base, and 2 bases had no gene match. The CDR3 has 16 residues. Per germline, CDR1 SGHTA and CDR2 FQGNSA.

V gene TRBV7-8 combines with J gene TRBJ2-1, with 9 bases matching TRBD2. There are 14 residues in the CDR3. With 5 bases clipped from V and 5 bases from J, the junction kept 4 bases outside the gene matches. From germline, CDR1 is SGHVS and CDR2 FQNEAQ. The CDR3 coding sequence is TGTGCCAGCAGCCTAAAGCGGGGGGACAATGAGCAGTTCTTC. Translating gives CASSLKRGDNEQFF.

CDR3 amino acids: CASSGQATNSGNTIYF. In DNA, the CDR3 is TGTGCCAGCAGCGGACAGGCCACCAACTCTGGAAACACCATATATTTT. The chain is built from TRBV7-9 and TRBJ1-3; 7 nucleotides agree with TRBD1. Per germline, CDR1 SEHNR and CDR2 FQNEAQ (reference sequence). The length of the CDR3 is 16 residues. V shed 5 bases, J shed 0 bases, and the junction held 7 bases outside the gene matches.

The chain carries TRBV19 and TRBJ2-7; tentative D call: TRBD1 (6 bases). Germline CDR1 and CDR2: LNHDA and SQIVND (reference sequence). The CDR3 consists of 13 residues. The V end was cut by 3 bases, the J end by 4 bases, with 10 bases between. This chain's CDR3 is CASSIQGMYEQYF. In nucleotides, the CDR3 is TGTGCCAGTAGTATCCAGGGGATGTACGAGCAGTACTTC.

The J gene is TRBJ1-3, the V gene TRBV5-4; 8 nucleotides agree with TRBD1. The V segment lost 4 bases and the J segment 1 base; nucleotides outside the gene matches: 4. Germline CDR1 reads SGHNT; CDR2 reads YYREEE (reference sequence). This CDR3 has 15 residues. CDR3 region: CASSTQGASGNTIYF. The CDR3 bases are TGTGCCAGCAGCACGCAGGGGGCTTCTGGAAACACCATATATTTT. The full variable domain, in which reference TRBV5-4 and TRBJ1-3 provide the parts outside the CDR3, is ETGVTQSPTHLIKTRGQQVTLRCSSQSGHNTVSWYQQALGQGPQFIFQYYREEENGRGNFPPRFSGLQFPNYSSELNVNALELDDSALYLCASSTQGASGNTIYFGEGSWLTVV.

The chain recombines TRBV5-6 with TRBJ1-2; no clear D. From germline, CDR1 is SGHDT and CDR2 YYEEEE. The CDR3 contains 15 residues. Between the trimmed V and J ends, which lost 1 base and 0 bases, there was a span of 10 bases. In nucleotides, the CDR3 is TGTGCCAGCAGCTTGATCATCACAGCTAACTATGGCTACACCTTC. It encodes CASSLIITANYGYTF.

The CDR3 region is CASRTGEETQYF. The DNA of the CDR3 is TGTGCCAGCAGGACAGGGGAAGAGACCCAGTACTTC. This chain links TRBV6-5 with TRBJ2-5; 8 bases agree with TRBD1. V lost 6 bases to trimming and J lost 3 bases; unmatched junction nucleotides: 0. Germline V CDR1 and CDR2: MNHEY, SVGAGI. This CDR3 is 12 amino acids long.

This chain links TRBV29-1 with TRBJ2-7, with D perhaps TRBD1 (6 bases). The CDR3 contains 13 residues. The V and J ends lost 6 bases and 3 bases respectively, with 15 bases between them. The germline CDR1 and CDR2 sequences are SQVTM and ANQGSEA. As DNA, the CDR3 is TGCAGCGTCCTCGACAGGTCGAGCTACGAGCAGTACTTC. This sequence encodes CSVLDRSSYEQYF.

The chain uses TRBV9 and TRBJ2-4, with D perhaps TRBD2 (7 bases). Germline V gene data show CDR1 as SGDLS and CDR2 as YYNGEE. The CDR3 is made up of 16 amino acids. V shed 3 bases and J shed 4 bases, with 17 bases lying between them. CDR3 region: CASSAIPGGLKNIQYF. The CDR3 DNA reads TGTGCCAGCAGCGCGATCCCGGGGGGCCTTAAAAACATTCAGTACTTC.

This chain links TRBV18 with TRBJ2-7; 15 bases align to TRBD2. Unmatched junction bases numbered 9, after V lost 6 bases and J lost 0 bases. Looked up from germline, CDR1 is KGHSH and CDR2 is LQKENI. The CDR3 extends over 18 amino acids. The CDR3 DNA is TGTGCCAGCTCCCGTGGGACTAGCGGGGGGACATACTCCTACGAGCAGTACTTC. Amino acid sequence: CASSRGTSGGTYSYEQYF.

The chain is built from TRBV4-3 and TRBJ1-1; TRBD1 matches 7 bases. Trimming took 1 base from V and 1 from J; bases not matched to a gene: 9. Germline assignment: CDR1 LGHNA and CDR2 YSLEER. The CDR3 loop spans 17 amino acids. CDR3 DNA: TGCGCCAGCAGCCAAGCCCCTGGCGGGACAGCGAACACTGAAGCTTTCTTT. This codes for CASSQAPGGTANTEAFF.

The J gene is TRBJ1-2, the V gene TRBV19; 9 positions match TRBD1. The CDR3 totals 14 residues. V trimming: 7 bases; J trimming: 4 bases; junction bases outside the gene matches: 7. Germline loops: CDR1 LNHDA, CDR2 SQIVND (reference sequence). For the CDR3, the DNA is TGTGCCAGTACCCCCGACAGGGGGGCCTATGGCTACACCTTC. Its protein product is CASTPDRGAYGYTF.

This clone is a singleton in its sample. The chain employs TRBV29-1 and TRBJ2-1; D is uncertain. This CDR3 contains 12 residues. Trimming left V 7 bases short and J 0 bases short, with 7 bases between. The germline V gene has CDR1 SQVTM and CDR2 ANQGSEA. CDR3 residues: CSGGTSYNEQFF. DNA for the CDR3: TGCAGCGGAGGTACCTCCTACAATGAGCAGTTCTTC.

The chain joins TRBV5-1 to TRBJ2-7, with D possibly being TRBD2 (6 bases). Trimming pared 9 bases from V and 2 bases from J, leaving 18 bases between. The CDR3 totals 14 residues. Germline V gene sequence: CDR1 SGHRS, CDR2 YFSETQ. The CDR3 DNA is TGCGCCACCCCATCGGGGGAAGTACCCTACGAGCAGTACTTC. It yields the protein CATPSGEVPYEQYF.

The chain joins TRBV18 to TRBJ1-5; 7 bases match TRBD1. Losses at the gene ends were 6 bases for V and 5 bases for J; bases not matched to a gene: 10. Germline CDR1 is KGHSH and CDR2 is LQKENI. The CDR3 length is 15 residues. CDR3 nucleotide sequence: TGTGCCAGCTCGAAAGACAGGGTCGGTTATCAGCCCCAGCATTTT. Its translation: CASSKDRVGYQPQHF.

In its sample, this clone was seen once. In DNA form, the CDR3 reads TGTGCCAGTAGTGTTTGGAGGGCAACTAATGAAAAACTGTTTTTT. Protein sequence: CASSVWRATNEKLFF. The chain is built from TRBV19 and TRBJ1-4; D not resolved. CDR3 length equals 15 residues. Trimming cost V 5 bases and J 0 bases, with 10 bases left between them. CDR1 and CDR2 from the germline V gene are LNHDA and SQIVND (reference sequence).

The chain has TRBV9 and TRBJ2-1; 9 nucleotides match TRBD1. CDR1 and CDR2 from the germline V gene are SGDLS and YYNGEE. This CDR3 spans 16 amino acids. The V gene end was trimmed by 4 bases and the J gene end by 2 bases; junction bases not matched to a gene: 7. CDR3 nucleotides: TGTGCCAGCAGCTCCCGGGGGGACAGGGCCTACAATGAGCAGTTCTTC. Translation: CASSSRGDRAYNEQFF.

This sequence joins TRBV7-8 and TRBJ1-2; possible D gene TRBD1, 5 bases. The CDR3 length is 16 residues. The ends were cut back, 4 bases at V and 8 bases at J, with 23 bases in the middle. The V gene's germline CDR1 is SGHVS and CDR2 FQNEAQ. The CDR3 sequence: CASSSLGRASRHGYTF. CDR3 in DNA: TGTGCCAGCAGCTCCCTGGGCAGGGCAAGTAGGCACGGCTACACCTTC.